This T cell receptor beta chain was observed in a study of blood T cell repertoires in COVID-19. Study-level background: Both acute and convalescent COVID-19 samples were obtained from the United States, Italy and Spain. Sources were T cells, B-cell-depleted T cells, or PBMCs; the material itself was cDNA or gDNA.

Germline CDR1 reads LNHDA; CDR2 reads SQIVND (reference sequence). Losses at the gene ends were 10 bases for V and 7 bases for J; bases not matched to a gene: 13. There are 13 residues in the CDR3. This clone showed up just once. The authors' processing: Estimated nucleated cell counts came from reference gene primer amplification. Some clones are missing from TCRdb's copy, which holds only in-frame ones; the method was immunoSEQ multiplex PCR. V and J calls and clone size come straight from that table; D and trimming were deduced from the DNA. This table has 250,000 to 350,000 clones, about nine tenths appearing once.

This chain joins TRBV19 and TRBJ2-7; 7 bases align to TRBD2. The receptor was isolated from a woman between 45 and 60 years old who had recovered from COVID-19. Sequencing used peripheral blood. CDR3: CATRAGELKEQYF. The CDR3 DNA reads TGTGCCACCCGTGCGGGAGAATTGAAAGAGCAGTACTTC.